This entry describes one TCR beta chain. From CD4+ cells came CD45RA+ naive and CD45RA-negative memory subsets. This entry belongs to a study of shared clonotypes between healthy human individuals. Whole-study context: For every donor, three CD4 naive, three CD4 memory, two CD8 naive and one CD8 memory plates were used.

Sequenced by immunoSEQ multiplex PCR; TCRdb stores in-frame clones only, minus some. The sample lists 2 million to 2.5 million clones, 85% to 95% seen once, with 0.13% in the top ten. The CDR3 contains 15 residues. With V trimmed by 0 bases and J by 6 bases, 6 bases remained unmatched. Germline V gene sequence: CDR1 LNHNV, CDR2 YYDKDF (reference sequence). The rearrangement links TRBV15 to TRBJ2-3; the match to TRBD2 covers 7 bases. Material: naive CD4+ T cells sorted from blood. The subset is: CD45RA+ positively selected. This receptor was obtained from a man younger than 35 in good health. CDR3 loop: CATSRDVVLADTQYF. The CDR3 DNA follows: TGTGCCACCAGCAGAGATGTGGTACTAGCGGATACGCAGTATTTT.